This T cell receptor beta chain comes out of a study of cytomegalovirus exposure and HLA in healthy donors. About the research overall: A subsequent analysis stated that the 100 to 150 validation repertoires were run on the same platform as the approximately 660 first-cohort repertoires.

Sequencing was performed with immunoSEQ multiplex PCR; in TCRdb, only in-frame clones are kept and a portion is missing. The table includes about 160,000 clones, roughly 91% detected once. Sequencing input: PBMCs. This TCR was recovered from a woman aged 18-29 years in good health and CMV-seropositive.

CDR3 nucleotide sequence: TGCAGCCCCGGGACAACCGATGAGCAGTTCTTC. Amino acids: CSPGTTDEQFF. The rearrangement uses TRBV29-1 and TRBJ2-1, with D perhaps TRBD1 (6 bases). The CDR3 is 11 amino acids. Germline-derived CDR1 and CDR2 are SQVTM and ANQGSEA. The ends were cut back, 8 bases at V and 8 bases at J, with 13 bases in the middle.